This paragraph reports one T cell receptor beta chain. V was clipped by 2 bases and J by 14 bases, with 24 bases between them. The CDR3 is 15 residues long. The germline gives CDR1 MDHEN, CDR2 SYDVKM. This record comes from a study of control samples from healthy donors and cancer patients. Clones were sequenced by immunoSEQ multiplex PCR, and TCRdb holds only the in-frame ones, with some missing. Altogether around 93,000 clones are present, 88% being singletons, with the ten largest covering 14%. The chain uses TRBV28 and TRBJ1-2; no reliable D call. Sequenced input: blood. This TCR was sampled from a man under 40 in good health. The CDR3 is CASSLGGAVLGYWTF. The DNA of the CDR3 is TGTGCCAGCAGTTTAGGTGGTGCGGTGTTGGGGTATTGGACCTTC.